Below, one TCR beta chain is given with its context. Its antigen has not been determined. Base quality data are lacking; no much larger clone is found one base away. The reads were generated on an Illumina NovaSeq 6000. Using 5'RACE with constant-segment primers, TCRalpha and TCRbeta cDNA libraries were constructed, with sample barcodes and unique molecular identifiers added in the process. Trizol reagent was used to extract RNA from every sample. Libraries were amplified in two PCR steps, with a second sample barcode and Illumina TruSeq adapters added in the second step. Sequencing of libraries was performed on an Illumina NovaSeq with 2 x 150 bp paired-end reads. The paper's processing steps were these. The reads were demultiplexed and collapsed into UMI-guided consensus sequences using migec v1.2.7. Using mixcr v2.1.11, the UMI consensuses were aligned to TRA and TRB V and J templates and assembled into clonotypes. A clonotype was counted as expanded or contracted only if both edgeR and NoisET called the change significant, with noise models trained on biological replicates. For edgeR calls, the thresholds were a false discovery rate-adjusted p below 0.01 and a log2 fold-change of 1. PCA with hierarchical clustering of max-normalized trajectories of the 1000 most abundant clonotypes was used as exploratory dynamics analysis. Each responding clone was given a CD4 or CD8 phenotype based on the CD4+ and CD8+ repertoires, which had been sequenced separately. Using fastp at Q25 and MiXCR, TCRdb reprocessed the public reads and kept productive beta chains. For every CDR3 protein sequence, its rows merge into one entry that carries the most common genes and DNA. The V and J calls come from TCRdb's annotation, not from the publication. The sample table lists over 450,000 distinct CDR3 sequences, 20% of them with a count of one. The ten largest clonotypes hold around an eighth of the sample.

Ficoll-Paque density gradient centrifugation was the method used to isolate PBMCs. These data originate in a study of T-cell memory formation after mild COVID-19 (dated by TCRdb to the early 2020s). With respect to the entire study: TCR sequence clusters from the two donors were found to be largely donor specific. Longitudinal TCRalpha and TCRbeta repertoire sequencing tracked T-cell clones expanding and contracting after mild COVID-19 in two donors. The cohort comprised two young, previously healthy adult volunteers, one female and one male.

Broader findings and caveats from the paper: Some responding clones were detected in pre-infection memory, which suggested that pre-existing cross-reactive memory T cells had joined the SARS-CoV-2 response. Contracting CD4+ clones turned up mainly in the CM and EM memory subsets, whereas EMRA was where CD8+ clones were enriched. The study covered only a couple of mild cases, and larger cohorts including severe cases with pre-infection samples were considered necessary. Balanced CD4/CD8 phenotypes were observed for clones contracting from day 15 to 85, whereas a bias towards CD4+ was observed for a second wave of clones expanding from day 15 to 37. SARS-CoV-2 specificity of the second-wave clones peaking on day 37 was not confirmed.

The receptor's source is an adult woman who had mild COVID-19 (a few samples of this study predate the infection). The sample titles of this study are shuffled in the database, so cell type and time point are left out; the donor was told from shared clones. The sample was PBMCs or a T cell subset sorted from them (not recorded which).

For the CDR3, the sequence is CASSTGPVFGELFF. In nucleotide form, the sequence is TGTGCCAGCAGCACGGGACCGGTTTTCGGGGAGCTGTTTTTT. In this chain, TRBV21-1 is recombined with TRBJ2-2; no DNA check was done on the table's D call, TRBD1. TRBV21-1 is flagged as a pseudogene. CDR3 length: 14 amino acids, cysteine to phenylalanine. The kept DNA is CDR3 alone, 42 bases in frame from the first base.